The rows below give T cell receptor beta chains drawn from one sample of a study of cytomegalovirus exposure and HLA in healthy donors. Sequencing used immunoSEQ multiplex PCR; TCRdb keeps in-frame clones, though not all of them. Seen here are around 200,000 clones, more than 65% observed once, and the top ten hold 3.8%. Material for sequencing was PBMCs. These receptors all come from a man over 45 in good health and CMV-seronegative. The CDR3 runs from the conserved cysteine through the conserved F or W. A D gene is named only where the DNA matches it firmly. Clone sizes are given selectively: once, few, many, or a class where the clone is expanded.

j_gene: TRBJ2-5; d_gene: TRBD1; v_gene: TRBV7-2; abundance: .; CDR3aa: CASSRDRAQETQYF; CDR3nt: TGTGCCAGCAGCCGGGACAGAGCCCAAGAGACCCAGTACTTC
j_gene: TRBJ1-6; d_gene: .; v_gene: TRBV5-1; abundance: .; CDR3aa: CASSLRDSSDSPLHF; CDR3nt: TGCGCCAGCAGCTTAAGGGACTCTAGCGATTCACCCCTCCACTTT
j_gene: TRBJ1-6; d_gene: .; v_gene: TRBV7-9; abundance: .; CDR3aa: CASSLPFNSPLHF; CDR3nt: TGTGCCAGCAGCCTCCCGTTTAATTCACCCCTCCACTTT
j_gene: TRBJ1-6; d_gene: .; v_gene: TRBV9; abundance: .; CDR3aa: CASSVEDRPNSPLHF; CDR3nt: TGTGCCAGCAGCGTAGAGGACAGACCTAATTCACCCCTCCACTTT
j_gene: TRBJ1-5; d_gene: .; v_gene: TRBV6-5; abundance: .; CDR3aa: CASMGDSYQPQHF; CDR3nt: TGTGCCAGCATGGGAGATTCCTATCAGCCCCAGCATTTT
j_gene: TRBJ2-7; d_gene: TRBD1; v_gene: TRBV10-3; abundance: once; CDR3aa: CAIRQGQGNEQYF; CDR3nt: TGTGCCATAAGACAGGGACAGGGTAACGAGCAGTACTTC
j_gene: TRBJ2-7; d_gene: .; v_gene: TRBV29-1; abundance: .; CDR3aa: CSVPKGQGNREQYF; CDR3nt: TGCAGCGTCCCAAAGGGGCAGGGAAATAGGGAGCAGTACTTC
j_gene: TRBJ2-5; d_gene: TRBD1; v_gene: TRBV19; abundance: few; CDR3aa: CASDPGQGRETQYF; CDR3nt: TGTGCCAGTGATCCGGGACAGGGAAGAGAGACCCAGTACTTC
j_gene: TRBJ2-3; d_gene: .; v_gene: TRBV7-3; abundance: .; CDR3aa: CASSPNTDTQYF; CDR3nt: TGTGCCAGCAGCCCCAACACAGATACGCAGTATTTT
j_gene: TRBJ1-1; d_gene: TRBD1; v_gene: TRBV27; abundance: .; CDR3aa: CASSLDRGTTGAEAFF; CDR3nt: TGTGCCAGCAGTCTCGACAGGGGAACAACTGGGGCTGAAGCTTTCTTT
j_gene: TRBJ1-1; d_gene: TRBD1; v_gene: TRBV19; abundance: .; CDR3aa: CATRAGTGGMAEAFF; CDR3nt: TGTGCCACTCGAGCCGGGACAGGGGGCATGGCTGAAGCTTTCTTT
j_gene: TRBJ2-1; d_gene: .; v_gene: TRBV6-6; abundance: .; CDR3aa: CAGSPQGPYNEQFF; CDR3nt: TGTGCCGGCAGTCCACAGGGACCCTACAATGAGCAGTTCTTC
j_gene: TRBJ2-6; d_gene: .; v_gene: TRBV6-5; abundance: .; CDR3aa: CASSFQGWQGANVLTF; CDR3nt: TGTGCCAGCAGTTTTCAGGGTTGGCAAGGGGCCAACGTCCTGACTTTC
j_gene: TRBJ2-5; d_gene: TRBD2; v_gene: TRBV5-1; abundance: .; CDR3aa: CASSTSVGETQYF; CDR3nt: TGCGCCAGCAGCACTAGCGTCGGAGAGACCCAGTACTTC
j_gene: TRBJ2-3; d_gene: .; v_gene: TRBV19; abundance: .; CDR3aa: CASGPGLKDTQYF; CDR3nt: TGTGCCAGTGGCCCGGGTCTAAAGGATACGCAGTATTTT
j_gene: TRBJ1-5; d_gene: .; v_gene: TRBV6-5; abundance: .; CDR3aa: CASSYGPAGRNQPQHF; CDR3nt: TGTGCCAGCAGTTACGGCCCCGCGGGGCGGAATCAGCCCCAGCATTTT
j_gene: TRBJ1-5; d_gene: TRBD1; v_gene: TRBV6-5; abundance: .; CDR3aa: CASSLQGYSQPQHF; CDR3nt: TGTGCCAGCAGTCTACAGGGGTACAGTCAGCCCCAGCATTTT
j_gene: TRBJ1-1; d_gene: .; v_gene: TRBV4-1; abundance: .; CDR3aa: CASSQYGREVHTEAFF; CDR3nt: TGCGCCAGCAGCCAATACGGGAGGGAAGTCCACACTGAAGCTTTCTTT
j_gene: TRBJ2-1; d_gene: .; v_gene: TRBV12-5; abundance: .; CDR3aa: CASGLAQRNEQFF; CDR3nt: TGTGCTAGTGGTTTGGCTCAGCGTAATGAGCAGTTCTTC
j_gene: TRBJ1-1; d_gene: .; v_gene: TRBV7-9; abundance: .; CDR3aa: CASSFGPGAGRATEAFF; CDR3nt: TGTGCCAGCAGCTTTGGCCCGGGAGCAGGGCGAGCCACTGAAGCTTTCTTT
j_gene: TRBJ1-1; d_gene: .; v_gene: TRBV2; abundance: .; CDR3aa: CASTRGGENTEAFF; CDR3nt: TGTGCCAGCACCCGTGGGGGGGAGAACACTGAAGCTTTCTTT
j_gene: TRBJ1-3; d_gene: .; v_gene: TRBV30; abundance: .; CDR3aa: CAWSGHFSGNTIYF; CDR3nt: TGTGCCTGGAGTGGACACTTCTCTGGAAACACCATATATTTT
j_gene: TRBJ2-1; d_gene: .; v_gene: TRBV2; abundance: .; CDR3aa: CASSGGRDNEQFF; CDR3nt: TGTGCCAGCAGTGGAGGGAGAGACAATGAGCAGTTCTTC
j_gene: TRBJ1-5; d_gene: TRBD1; v_gene: TRBV19; abundance: .; CDR3aa: CASSTRDRVGQPQHF; CDR3nt: TGTGCCAGTAGTACCCGGGACAGGGTAGGACAGCCCCAGCATTTT
j_gene: TRBJ1-4; d_gene: .; v_gene: TRBV5-6; abundance: .; CDR3aa: CASSLEGRSEKLFF; CDR3nt: TGTGCCAGCAGCTTGGAGGGGCGGTCTGAAAAACTGTTTTTT
j_gene: TRBJ2-5; d_gene: .; v_gene: TRBV19; abundance: .; CDR3aa: CASRKQGYETQYF; CDR3nt: TGTGCCAGTAGGAAACAGGGTTACGAGACCCAGTACTTC